This TCR beta chain emerged from a study of OX40 agonist ivuxolimab in advanced cancers. Sequencing was performed with immunoSEQ multiplex PCR; in TCRdb, only in-frame clones are kept and a portion is missing. Among tens of thousands of clones, around 82% were seen once, and the ten largest hold roughly 5.4%. Germline CDR1 is SGHTA and CDR2 is FQGNSA. The V gene end was trimmed by 5 bases and the J gene end by 2 bases; junction bases not matched to a gene: 5. CDR3 size: 14 residues. The TCR was taken from an adult with an advanced solid tumor such as melanoma, head and neck, liver or kidney cancer. The material was CD4+ or CD8+ T cells sorted from blood, obtained in a trial of the OX40 agonist ivuxolimab. The rearrangement uses TRBV7-2 and TRBJ2-7; 8 bases agree with TRBD1. This CDR3 is CASSRDRYAYEQYF. In DNA form, the CDR3 reads TGTGCCAGCAGCCGGGACAGGTATGCCTACGAGCAGTACTTC.